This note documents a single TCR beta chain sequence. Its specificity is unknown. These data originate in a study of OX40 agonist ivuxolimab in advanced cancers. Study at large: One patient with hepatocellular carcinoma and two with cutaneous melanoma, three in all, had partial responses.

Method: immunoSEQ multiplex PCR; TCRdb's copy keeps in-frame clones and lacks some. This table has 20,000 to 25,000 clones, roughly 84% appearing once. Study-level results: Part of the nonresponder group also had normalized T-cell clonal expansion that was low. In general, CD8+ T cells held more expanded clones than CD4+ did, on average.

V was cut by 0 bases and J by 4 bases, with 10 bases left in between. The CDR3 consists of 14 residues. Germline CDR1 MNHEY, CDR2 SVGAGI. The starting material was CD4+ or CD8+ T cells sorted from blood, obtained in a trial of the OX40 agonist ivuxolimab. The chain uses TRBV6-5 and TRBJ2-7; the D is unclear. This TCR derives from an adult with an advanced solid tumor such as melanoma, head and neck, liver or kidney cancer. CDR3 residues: CASSYSRVGYEQYF. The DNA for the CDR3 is TGTGCCAGCAGTTACTCTCGGGTGGGGTACGAGCAGTACTTC.